These 32 T cell receptor beta chains were all obtained from the same sample, sequenced in a study of tumor and adjacent non-tumor tissue in lung cancer. The library came from three nested PCR rounds adapted from ARM-PCR protocols. Each CDR3 protein gets one entry after TCRdb re-called the multiplex PCR reads with MiXCR. Here the sample spans some 66,000 distinct CDR3 sequences, around 64% being singletons. RNA was extracted from bulk tissue without any cell sorting. Distant lung tissue was collected more than 3 cm away from the tumor edge. Sequencing was done on a sample of distant non-tumor lung tissue. These TCRs come from a man between 65 and 80 years old with non-small cell lung cancer.

A word on this clonotype: A much larger clone lies a single base off, so this may be a read error. The chain links TRBV10-3 to TRBJ1-5, with D perhaps matching TRBD1 (5 bases). Germline loops: CDR1 ENHRY, CDR2 SYGVKD. Trimming took off 9 bases at V and 1 base at J, with 10 bases between the two ends. The CDR3 totals 13 residues. The CDR3 DNA sequence: TGTGCCATTAACAGGAAGAGCAATCAGCCCCAGCATTTT. Its protein is CAINRKSNQPQHF.

This clonotype was counted ten times or more. This chain joins TRBV7-8 and TRBJ2-7, with D possibly being TRBD2 (5 bases). Germline V gene sequence: CDR1 SGHVS, CDR2 FQNEAQ. V was pared by 1 base and J by 5 bases, with 15 bases between. The CDR3 loop spans 15 amino acids. The CDR3 DNA reads as TGTGCCAGCAGCTTAGGGGCCGAGGGTACCCACGAGCAGTACTTC. It yields the protein CASSLGAEGTHEQYF.

This clonotype was found many times. This sequence joins TRBV5-1 and TRBJ2-2, with 7 bases that match TRBD1. CDR1 is SGHRS and CDR2 is YFSETQ in the germline V gene. V lost 3 bases and J lost 2; bases outside the gene matches: 10. The CDR3 totals 17 residues. CDR3 in amino acids: CASSSRSDRRNTGELFF. Here the CDR3 DNA reads TGCGCCAGCAGCTCACGGTCGGACAGGAGAAACACCGGGGAGCTGTTTTTT.

In this sample, this clonotype turned up many times. The chain uses TRBV30 and TRBJ2-2; TRBD1 aligns across 8 bases. Germline V lookup: CDR1 GTSNPN, CDR2 SVGIG (reference sequence). This CDR3 contains 15 residues. The J segment lost 7 bases and the V segment lost 0 bases, leaving 7 bases of the junction unmatched. CDR3 loop: CAWSVPDREVGELFF. DNA of the CDR3: TGTGCCTGGAGTGTACCGGACAGGGAGGTCGGGGAGCTGTTTTTT.

In its sample, this clonotype ranks as medium-sized. The chain links TRBV4-1 to TRBJ2-7; the D is unclear. The germline CDR1 and CDR2 sequences are MGHRA and YSYEKL. The CDR3 runs to 16 residues. V was trimmed by 0 bases and J by 3 bases, leaving 15 bases between them. The CDR3 here is CASSQDPGQGDYEQYF. DNA of the CDR3: TGCGCCAGCAGCCAAGACCCCGGGCAAGGTGACTACGAGCAGTACTTC.

The CDR3 DNA sequence: TGCAGCGCTGGGCTGTTTAACGACGTGCAGTACTTC. As protein: CSAGLFNDVQYF. The chain recombines TRBV29-1 with TRBJ2-7; D remains ambiguous. CDR3 length: 12 amino acids. Germline values: CDR1 SQVTM, CDR2 ANQGSEA. V was pared by 7 bases and J by 9 bases, with 19 bases between.

A word on this clonotype: At one boundary the junction diverges from the germline segment, which might be a read error. J is TRBJ2-7 and V is TRBV28; 10 bases line up with TRBD1. This CDR3 is built from 18 residues. CDR1 is MDHEN and CDR2 is SYDVKM in the germline V gene. In nucleotides, the CDR3 is TGTGCCAACAGTTTTCCTGGGACAGGGGTTCCCTCACGAGAGGAGCAGTACTTC. Translated, it gives CANSFPGTGVPSREEQYF.

Concerning this clonotype: A much more abundant neighbour one base away suggests this may be a read error. This chain uses TRBV6-5 with TRBJ2-7; weak D call: TRBD1 (6 bases). The CDR3 spans 13 residues. Germline V gene sequence: CDR1 MNHEY, CDR2 SVGAGI. The CDR3 DNA reads as TGTGTCAGCAGTTACGAGGGGGCCTACGAGCAGTACTTC. It translates to CVSSYEGAYEQYF.

Worth noting for this clonotype: This CDR3 is missing its conserved last phenylalanine or tryptophan, likely due to a read error. The chain has TRBV11-2 and TRBJ2-5, with D unclear. The V end was cut by 3 bases, the J end by 5 bases, with 7 bases between. Germline CDR1 is SGHAT and CDR2 is FQNNGV. The CDR3 is 12 residues long. CDR3 amino acids: CASSFVLETQYL. In DNA form, the CDR3 reads TGTGCCAGCAGCTTTGTTCTGGAGACCCAGTACCTC.

A few counts support this clonotype. It may be a read error: a sequence one base away is much more abundant. This chain connects TRBV29-1 to TRBJ1-4; the D is unclear. The ends were cut back, 0 bases at V and 6 bases at J, with 14 bases in the middle. Germline V gives CDR1 SQVTM, CDR2 ANQGSEA. This CDR3 comprises 15 residues. CDR3 residues: CSVEDQRRGDEKLFF. DNA of the CDR3: TGCAGCGTTGAAGACCAGCGACGGGGAGATGAAAAACTGTTTTTT.

In regard to this clonotype: The CDR3 does not close with the conserved phenylalanine or tryptophan, likely indicating a read error. The chain joins TRBV10-3 to TRBJ2-7; TRBD1 agrees at 8 bases. Trimming at V came to 6 bases and at J to 1 base, leaving 11 bases not matched to a gene. There are 16 residues in the CDR3. Germline-derived CDR1 and CDR2 are ENHRY and SYGVKD. CDR3 nucleotide sequence: TGTGCCATCAGCGCTCTCATGGGACAGGTTTCCTACGAGCAGTACCTC. The encoded protein is CAISALMGQVSYEQYL.

To note about this clonotype: An end of the junction differs from the germline gene, which may be a read error. V and J are TRBV29-1 and TRBJ2-7; 7 positions match TRBD1. CDR1 is SQVTM and CDR2 is ANQGSEA in the germline V gene. The CDR3 extends over 12 amino acids. Here the CDR3 reads CSVGTVMSERYF. In nucleotides, the CDR3 is TGCAGCGTCGGGACAGTCATGTCCGAGCGGTACTTC.

This clonotype was recorded many times. CDR3 in DNA: TGTGCCAGCAGTCGGCGCCTAGCGGGACTCCAAGAGACCCAGTACTTC. Translation gives CASSRRLAGLQETQYF. The chain combines TRBV6-5 with TRBJ2-5; 9 nucleotides agree with TRBD2. Germline trimming cut 5 bases from V and 1 base from J; bases unmatched to any gene: 8. The CDR3 totals 16 residues. CDR1 MNHEY and CDR2 SVGAGI come from the germline V gene.

The V gene is TRBV12-3 or TRBV12-4, the J gene TRBJ1-2, with D unresolved. V was trimmed by 7 bases and J by 0 bases, leaving 21 bases between them. The CDR3 loop spans 17 amino acids. CDR3: CASKLRDPQTANYGYTF. The CDR3 bases are TGTGCCAGCAAACTACGTGACCCCCAAACAGCTAACTATGGCTACACCTTC.

At least ten counts were recorded for this clonotype. The chain couples TRBV6-2 or TRBV6-3 to TRBJ1-4; weak D call: TRBD1 (6 bases). V was shortened by 6 bases and J by 5 bases, with 10 bases between the two germline ends. CDR3 length: 13 amino acids. The germline V gene encodes CDR1 MNHEY and CDR2 SVGEGT. The CDR3 loop is CASRDSKNEKLFF. The CDR3 nucleotides are TGTGCCAGCAGGGACAGTAAGAATGAAAAACTGTTTTTT.

For this clonotype: At one end, the junction sequence differs from germline, possibly due to a read error. The rearrangement uses TRBV11-2 and TRBJ2-2, with D perhaps TRBD1 (6 bases). This CDR3 has 17 residues. The germline V gene encodes CDR1 SGHAT and CDR2 FQNNGV. The CDR3 DNA reads TGTGCCAGCAGCTCCGCTCCGGGACAAGGGAACATCGGGGAGCTGTTTTTT. Encoded protein: CASSSAPGQGNIGELFF.

The chain is built from TRBV2 and TRBJ2-7, with D possibly matching TRBD1 (6 bases). CDR1 and CDR2 from the germline V gene are SNHLY and FYNNEI. Trimming removed 4 bases from V and 10 bases from J, with 23 bases in between. The CDR3 is made up of 15 amino acids. DNA for the CDR3: TGTGCCAGCAGTGCAGAACCTGTAGACAGGACCGATCAGTACTTC. Translation: CASSAEPVDRTDQYF.

On this clonotype itself: Possible read error: a much larger clone is one base away. The chain employs TRBV5-4 and TRBJ1-1; TRBD1 might be the D (5 bases). Germline V gene data show CDR1 as SGHNT and CDR2 as YYREEE (reference sequence). This CDR3 has 16 amino acids. Trimming pared 3 bases from V and 1 base from J, leaving 16 bases between. CDR3 bases: TGTGCCAGCAGCTCCCGACCGAGACAGAGGAACACTGAAGCTTTCTTT. This gives the protein CASSSRPRQRNTEAFF.

On this clonotype: This CDR3 fails to terminate in the conserved phenylalanine or tryptophan, so it likely reflects a read error. The V call is TRBV20-1, the J call TRBJ2-5, with unresolved D. V dropped 5 bases and J dropped 6 bases, with 16 bases sitting between them. Germline V gene data show CDR1 as DFQATT and CDR2 as SNEGSKA (reference sequence). The CDR3 sequence is 13 residues long. The CDR3 sequence: CSACPDGSKTQYL. The CDR3 region has the DNA TGCAGTGCTTGTCCGGACGGGTCCAAGACCCAGTACTTA.

This clonotype was seen repeatedly, ten times or more. This chain connects TRBV29-1 to TRBJ2-3, with D perhaps TRBD2 (5 bases). The CDR3 consists of 13 residues. V was pared by 7 bases and J by 1 base, with 12 bases between. The germline V gene encodes CDR1 SQVTM and CDR2 ANQGSEA. For the CDR3, the DNA is TGCAGCGGGAGGTGGAGAGGCACAGATACGCAGTATTTT. Translated: CSGRWRGTDTQYF.

This clonotype was seen many times. This chain connects TRBV29-1 to TRBJ2-5; TRBD2 matches 9 bases. V shed 7 bases and J 1 base; nucleotides not matched to a gene: 10. In germline, CDR1 is SQVTM, CDR2 ANQGSEA. The CDR3 covers 15 residues. CDR3 sequence (DNA): TGCAGCGCCAAACGACTAGCGGTGAGCCAAGAGACCCAGTACTTC. Its translation is CSAKRLAVSQETQYF.

On this clonotype: A read error may produce the germline difference seen at one junction end. The chain is built from TRBV11-1 and TRBJ2-7, with 8 bases lining up with TRBD2. This CDR3 has 15 amino acids. The V gene's germline CDR1 is SGHAT and CDR2 FQDESV (reference sequence). As DNA, the CDR3 is TGTGCCAGCAGCTTAGGACTAGCGAACTCCTACAAGCAATACTTC. It codes for CASSLGLANSYKQYF.

This clonotype was detected once. The conserved closing phenylalanine or tryptophan is absent in this CDR3, likely reflecting a read error. The genes are TRBV11-2 and TRBJ2-5; D possibly uses TRBD1 or TRBD2 (5 bases each). Germline V lookup: CDR1 SGHAT, CDR2 FQNNGV. The CDR3 is 17 amino acids. The CDR3 region is CASRPYPGTAYQESQYL. In nucleotides, the CDR3 is TGTGCCAGCAGACCCTACCCCGGGACCGCGTACCAAGAGTCCCAGTACCTC.

A note on this clonotype: The CDR3 carries no conserved terminal phenylalanine or tryptophan, so it likely arises from a read error. The CDR3 bases are TGTGTCAGCAGCTTGGAATCCGGGTTCGAGCAGTTCTAC. It is translated as CVSSLESGFEQFY. The chain couples TRBV11-1 to TRBJ2-1; D is unclear. This CDR3 contains 13 residues. Germline V CDR1 and CDR2: SGHAT, FQDESV (reference sequence).

This clonotype has at least ten counts. The chain joins TRBV5-4 to TRBJ2-3; TRBD2 agrees at 7 bases. With V trimmed by 4 bases and J by 5 bases, 13 bases remained unmatched. CDR1 and CDR2 (germline): SGHNT, YYREEE (reference sequence). The CDR3 totals 16 residues. DNA of the CDR3: TGTGCCAGCAGCGCTCCGTCGAGCGGGGTCAAAGATACGCAGTATTTT. This sequence encodes CASSAPSSGVKDTQYF.

For this clonotype: The CDR3 carries no conserved terminal phenylalanine or tryptophan, so it likely arises from a read error. The chain recombines TRBV6-5 with TRBJ2-7; maybe TRBD2 (5 bases). CDR1 MNHEY and CDR2 SVGAGI come from the germline V gene. This CDR3 is built from 15 residues. CDR3 region: CASSSTALGSYEQYY. The CDR3 bases are TGTGCCAGTAGTTCGACCGCACTAGGGTCCTACGAGCAGTACTAC.

Comment on this clonotype: This clone may be a read error of a much larger clone one base away. J is TRBJ1-2 and V is TRBV29-1, with a possible D match to TRBD1 (6 bases). The CDR3 contains 15 residues. Germline V gene sequence: CDR1 SQVTM, CDR2 ANQGSEA. CDR3 protein: CSVEDSDRSFYGCTF. DNA for the CDR3: TGCAGCGTTGAAGACAGCGACAGGTCTTTCTATGGCTGCACCTTC.

This clonotype was seen only a few times. The chain uses TRBV6-6 and TRBJ1-5; D might be TRBD1 (5 bases). This CDR3 comprises 16 residues. Trimming pared 6 bases from V and 2 bases from J, leaving 17 bases between. Germline CDR1 reads MNHNY; CDR2 reads SVGAGI (reference sequence). The CDR3 loop reads CASRGRERAGNQPQHF. The CDR3 DNA is TGTGCCAGCAGGGGCAGGGAACGAGCGGGCAATCAGCCCCAGCATTTT.

On this clonotype: One base away lies a much larger clone, so this may be a sequencing read error. The J gene is TRBJ2-7, the V gene TRBV6-1; 8 bases line up with TRBD1. The V gene's germline CDR1 is MNHNS and CDR2 SASEGT. J lost 5 bases, V lost 6 bases, and 9 bases had no gene match. The CDR3 has 14 amino acids. The DNA of the CDR3 is TGTGCCAGCAGGGGGACAGGACCTGGCGACGAGCAGTACTTC. Translation: CASRGTGPGDEQYF.

Remarks on this clonotype: Without the conserved terminal phenylalanine or tryptophan, this CDR3 likely stems from a read error. The chain has TRBV11-2 and TRBJ2-3; no reliable D call. The CDR3 has 13 residues. Germline values: CDR1 SGHAT, CDR2 FQNNGV. Trimming pared 2 bases from V and 3 bases from J, leaving 6 bases between. CDR3 nucleotides: TGTGCCAGCAGCTTACTAAGAACAGATACGCAGTATTAT. This gives the protein CASSLLRTDTQYY.

On this clonotype itself: A clone one base away is much larger, so this may be a read error. The CDR3 sequence is CDSSSGQVGYEQYF. The CDR3 coding sequence is TGTGACAGCAGCTCGGGACAGGTAGGGTACGAGCAGTACTTC. This sequence joins TRBV5-6 and TRBJ2-7; TRBD1 matches at 8 bases. Per germline, CDR1 SGHDT and CDR2 YYEEEE. This CDR3 has 14 residues.

A few counts support this clonotype. The genes are TRBV7-9 and TRBJ2-7; possible D gene TRBD1, 6 bases. CDR3 length equals 14 residues. Germline-derived CDR1 and CDR2 are SEHNR and FQNEAQ (reference sequence). V lost 1 base and J lost 2, with 9 bases in between. The CDR3 loop is CASSLDRETYEQYF. The DNA of the CDR3 is TGTGCCAGCAGCTTAGACAGGGAGACCTACGAGCAGTACTTC.